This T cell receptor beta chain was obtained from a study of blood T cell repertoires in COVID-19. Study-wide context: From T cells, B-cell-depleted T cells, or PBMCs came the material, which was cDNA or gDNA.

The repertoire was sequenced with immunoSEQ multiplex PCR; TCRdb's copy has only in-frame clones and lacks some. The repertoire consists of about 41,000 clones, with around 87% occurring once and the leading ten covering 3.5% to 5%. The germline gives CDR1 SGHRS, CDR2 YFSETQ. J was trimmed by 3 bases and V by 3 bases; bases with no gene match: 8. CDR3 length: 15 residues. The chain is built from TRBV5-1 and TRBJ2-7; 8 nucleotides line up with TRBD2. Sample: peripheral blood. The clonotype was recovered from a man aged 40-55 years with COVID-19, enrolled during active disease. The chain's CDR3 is CASSWGSGGLYEQYF. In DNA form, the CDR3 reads TGCGCCAGCAGCTGGGGTTCGGGGGGGCTCTACGAGCAGTACTTC.